Each of the 30 T cell receptor beta chains below was sequenced from the same sample in a study of cytomegalovirus exposure and HLA in healthy donors. Profiling relied on immunoSEQ multiplex PCR, and the TCRdb table lists in-frame clones only, not all of them. Of about 110,000 clones listed, roughly 90% are singletons. The specimen was PBMCs. These receptors were obtained from a woman under 40 in good health and CMV-seropositive.

The V call is TRBV7-7, the J call TRBJ2-1; 9 positions match TRBD2. CDR1 and CDR2 (germline): SSHAT, FNYEAQ (reference sequence). The V gene end was trimmed by 5 bases and the J gene end by 0 bases; junction bases not matched to a gene: 2. The CDR3 loop spans 15 amino acids. The CDR3 reads CASSQLAGSYNEQFF. The DNA for the CDR3 is TGTGCCAGCAGCCAACTAGCGGGCTCCTACAATGAGCAGTTCTTC.

This clone appeared once. This chain connects TRBV19 to TRBJ2-5, with TRBD1 identical over 7 bases. The CDR3 contains 13 residues. CDR1 is LNHDA and CDR2 is SQIVND in the germline V gene (reference sequence). Germline trimming cut 6 bases from V and 1 base from J; bases unmatched to any gene: 2. The CDR3 DNA reads TGTGCCAGTAGCCGACAGGGCCAAGAGACCCAGTACTTC. The encoded protein is CASSRQGQETQYF.

This chain joins TRBV9 and TRBJ1-1, with 7 bases fitting TRBD1. The CDR3 length is 13 residues. The V gene's germline CDR1 is SGDLS and CDR2 YYNGEE. V gave up 3 bases and J gave up 7 bases; unmatched junction bases: 6. The CDR3 loop is CASSAQGGLEAFF. The DNA of the CDR3 is TGTGCCAGCAGCGCCCAGGGGGGTCTTGAAGCTTTCTTT.

The chain recombines TRBV2 with TRBJ1-2, with D possibly TRBD1 on 6 matching bases. V was trimmed by 10 bases and J by 2 bases, leaving 14 bases between them. The CDR3 runs to 13 residues. Per the germline V gene, CDR1 is SNHLY and CDR2 is FYNNEI. CDR3 bases: TGTGCCACCGGGGCAGGGGAGAACTATGGCTACACCTTC. The encoded protein is CATGAGENYGYTF.

The chain combines TRBV5-1 with TRBJ2-2; D unclear. In germline, CDR1 is SGHRS, CDR2 YFSETQ. Deletions cut 5 bases from V and 3 bases from J, with 11 bases between. The CDR3 consists of 14 residues. The CDR3 nucleotides read TGCGCCAGCAGTAAAGAGTCGTACACCGGGGAGCTGTTTTTT. It codes for CASSKESYTGELFF.

The chain uses TRBV19 and TRBJ1-2; 9 nucleotides agree with TRBD1. J gave up 10 bases and V 3 bases, and 15 bases lay outside the gene matches. Germline lookup yields CDR1 LNHDA and CDR2 SQIVND (reference sequence). This CDR3 has 16 residues. The CDR3 protein is CASSIGTGGWSSFYTF. DNA for the CDR3: TGTGCCAGTAGTATTGGAACAGGGGGCTGGTCAAGTTTCTACACCTTC. Together with reference TRBV19 and TRBJ1-2, the CDR3 gives the full variable domain: DGGITQSPKYLFRKEGQNVTLSCEQNLNHDAMYWYRQDPGQGLRLIYYSQIVNDFQKGDIAEGYSVSREKKESFPLTVTSAQKNPTAFYLCASSIGTGGWSSFYTFGSGTRLTVV.

The gene calls are TRBV29-1 and TRBJ1-4, with TRBD1 matching over 7 bases. Germline CDR1 is SQVTM and CDR2 is ANQGSEA. This CDR3 region has 14 residues. V shed 6 bases, J shed 1 base, and the junction held 5 bases outside the gene matches. The CDR3 DNA is TGCAGCGTCGAGGGGGCCGAAACTAATGAAAAACTGTTTTTT. Translation gives CSVEGAETNEKLFF. Full variable domain (rest looked up from reference TRBV29-1 and TRBJ1-4): SAVISQKPSRDICQRGTSLTIQCQVDSQVTMMFWYRQQPGQSLTLIATANQGSEATYESGFVIDKFPISRPNLTFSTLTVSNMSPEDSSIYLCSVEGAETNEKLFFGSGTQLSVL.

This chain connects TRBV5-1 to TRBJ2-5, with D possibly matching TRBD1 (5 bases). V gave up 0 bases and J gave up 6 bases, with 15 bases separating them. CDR1 SGHRS and CDR2 YFSETQ come from the germline V gene. There are 15 residues in the CDR3. This CDR3 reads CASSLGAGSRKTQYF. CDR3 nucleotide sequence: TGCGCCAGCAGCTTGGGTGCAGGGTCGAGAAAGACCCAGTACTTC.

V is TRBV9 and J is TRBJ2-1; TRBD2 aligns across 11 bases. The CDR3 runs 17 residues. V dropped 0 bases and J dropped 6; count of bases not matched to a gene: 8. The V gene's germline CDR1 is SGDLS and CDR2 YYNGEE. The CDR3 coding sequence is TGTGCCAGCAGCGTAGAAACTAGCGGGAGACAGGGCAATGAGCAGTTCTTC. Amino acids: CASSVETSGRQGNEQFF.

The chain uses TRBV27 and TRBJ1-4, with 9 bases aligning to TRBD1. This CDR3 region has 16 residues. Unmatched junction bases numbered 11, after V lost 8 bases and J lost 4 bases. CDR1 and CDR2 from the germline V gene are MNHEY and SMNVEV (reference sequence). The DNA for the CDR3 is TGTGCCAGCCGCACCGGGACAGGGCTTTATAATGAAAAACTGTTTTTT. This sequence encodes CASRTGTGLYNEKLFF. Full variable domain (missing parts from reference TRBV27 and TRBJ1-4): EAQVTQNPRYLITVTGKKLTVTCSQNMNHEYMSWYRQDPGLGLRQIYYSMNVEVTDKGDVPEGYKVSRKEKRNFPLILESPSPNQTSLYFCASRTGTGLYNEKLFFGSGTQLSVL.

In DNA, the CDR3 is TGTGCCAGCAGTCTCCGCCGGGACAGTTCGGGACTAGCGGGGAACACCGGGGAGCTGTTTTTT. Translation gives CASSLRRDSSGLAGNTGELFF. This chain connects TRBV28 to TRBJ2-2; TRBD2 agrees at 12 bases. Germline lookup yields CDR1 MDHEN and CDR2 SYDVKM. The CDR3 contains 21 residues. The J segment lost 1 base and the V segment lost 5 bases, leaving 17 bases of the junction unmatched.

The CDR3 DNA reads as TGCGCCAGCAGACCGACACAATCTCCCTACGAGCAGTACTTC. It codes for CASRPTQSPYEQYF. This sequence joins TRBV5-1 and TRBJ2-7; D unresolved. The V end was cut by 5 bases, the J end by 2 bases, with 14 bases between. Germline CDR1 is SGHRS and CDR2 is YFSETQ. The CDR3 length is 14 residues.

The chain links TRBV7-6 to TRBJ2-2; a possible D gene is TRBD2 (7 bases). The V end lost 1 base, the J end lost 5 bases, and 8 bases lay between the germline ends. This CDR3 comprises 14 residues. Per germline, CDR1 SGHVS and CDR2 FNYEAQ. Written as DNA, the CDR3 is TGTGCCAGCAGCTTAGAGGGGGGGACCGGGGAGCTGTTTTTT. Its protein is CASSLEGGTGELFF.

The V call is TRBV6-1, the J call TRBJ2-2; D gene ambiguous. V lost 4 bases and J lost 4, with 13 bases in between. CDR3 length equals 15 residues. CDR1 and CDR2 (germline): MNHNS, SASEGT. This CDR3 is CASSVSLLPTGELFF. DNA of the CDR3: TGTGCCAGCAGTGTTTCACTACTACCCACCGGGGAGCTGTTTTTT.

This clone was detected only a few times. The chain combines TRBV27 with TRBJ2-1, with 11 bases fitting TRBD2. The V gene's germline CDR1 is MNHEY and CDR2 SMNVEV (reference sequence). The CDR3 covers 15 residues. Unmatched junction bases numbered 9, after V lost 7 bases and J lost 7 bases. CDR3 region: CASNLLTSGVNEQFF. In DNA form, the CDR3 reads TGTGCCAGCAACCTACTGACTAGCGGGGTTAATGAGCAGTTCTTC.

The V call is TRBV6-1, the J call TRBJ1-5; no clear D. CDR1 is MNHNS and CDR2 is SASEGT in the germline V gene. The CDR3 has 13 amino acids. Trimming removed 0 bases at V and 11 bases at J, with 11 bases between. CDR3 region: CASSEARVGSQHF. The CDR3 region has the DNA TGTGCCAGCAGTGAAGCGCGGGTGGGCTCCCAGCATTTT.

The chain combines TRBV6-1 with TRBJ1-4; 9 bases map to TRBD1. V gave up 8 bases and J gave up 8 bases; unmatched junction bases: 9. CDR1 MNHNS and CDR2 SASEGT come from the germline V gene. CDR3 length equals 14 residues. The CDR3 bases are TGTGCCAGCGCAACCGGGACAGGGTTCGAAAAACTGTTTTTT. This sequence encodes CASATGTGFEKLFF.

The chain employs TRBV6-5 and TRBJ2-2; no definite D call. With 0 bases removed from V and 4 bases from J, the gap between germline ends came to 9 bases. CDR3 length equals 15 residues. In germline, CDR1 is MNHEY, CDR2 SVGAGI. CDR3 loop: CASSYSPGGTGELFF. CDR3 DNA sequence: TGTGCCAGCAGTTACTCCCCAGGTGGCACCGGGGAGCTGTTTTTT.

The V call is TRBV28, the J call TRBJ1-4, with TRBD1 as a possible D gene (5 bases). Per the germline V gene, CDR1 is MDHEN and CDR2 is SYDVKM. V was trimmed by 4 bases and J by 4 bases, leaving 13 bases between them. This CDR3 has 15 residues. Here the CDR3 DNA reads TGTGCCAGCAGTTGGGGGAGGGACTATAATGAAAAACTGTTTTTT. Protein sequence: CASSWGRDYNEKLFF. Based on the CDR3 plus reference TRBV28 and TRBJ1-4, the full variable domain is DVKVTQSSRYLVKRTGEKVFLECVQDMDHENMFWYRQDPGLGLRLIYFSYDVKMKEKGDIPEGYSVSREKKERFSLILESASTNQTSMYLCASSWGRDYNEKLFFGSGTQLSVL.

The CDR3 sequence: CASSGGIESSGANVLTF. The CDR3 DNA reads as TGTGCCAGCAGCGGGGGGATAGAGAGCTCTGGGGCCAACGTCCTGACTTTC. J is TRBJ2-6 and V is TRBV7-2; D is perhaps TRBD2 (6 bases). The length of the CDR3 is 17 residues. The germline gives CDR1 SGHTA, CDR2 FQGNSA. V was pared by 5 bases and J by 0 bases, with 14 bases between. The whole variable domain, remainder taken from reference TRBV7-2 and TRBJ2-6, is GAGVSQSPSNKVTEKGKDVELRCDPISGHTALYWYRQSLGQGLEFLIYFQGNSAPDKSGLPSDRFSAERTGGSVSTLTIQRTQQEDSAVYLCASSGGIESSGANVLTFGAGSRLTVL.

The chain couples TRBV13 to TRBJ2-7; 7 nucleotides agree with TRBD1. The CDR3 has 15 residues. J was trimmed by 3 bases and V by 3 bases; bases with no gene match: 8. Germline V gene lookup returns CDR1 PRHDT and CDR2 FYEKMQ (reference sequence). The chain's CDR3 is CASSFTGSGGYEQYF. The CDR3 coding sequence is TGTGCCAGCAGCTTTACAGGCTCAGGGGGCTACGAGCAGTACTTC. Drawing the rest from reference TRBV13 and TRBJ2-7, the complete variable domain is AAGVIQSPRHLIKEKRETATLKCYPIPRHDTVYWYQQGPGQDPQFLISFYEKMQSDKGSIPDRFSAQQFSDYHSELNMSSLELGDSALYFCASSFTGSGGYEQYFGPGTRLTVT.

As to this clone: Mismatch with germline at one junction end may stem from a read error. The chain has TRBV7-7 and TRBJ2-1, with 8 bases aligning to TRBD2. Germline V lookup: CDR1 SSHAT, CDR2 FNYEAQ (reference sequence). The CDR3 consists of 15 residues. The CDR3 DNA reads as TGTGCTAGCAGTCGTACGGGGGGGCCTAACAATGAGCAGTTCTTC. It translates to CASSRTGGPNNEQFF.

This clone was counted a few times. V gene TRBV4-1 combines with J gene TRBJ1-1, with 7 nucleotides matching TRBD1. The CDR3 extends over 14 amino acids. The V and J ends lost 4 bases and 6 bases, in that order; junction bases with no gene match: 8. CDR1 is MGHRA, CDR2 YSYEKL, per germline. CDR3 residues: CASSRKTGAAEAFF. CDR3 in DNA: TGCGCCAGCAGCCGGAAAACAGGGGCGGCTGAAGCTTTCTTT.

V and J are TRBV28 and TRBJ2-1; 13 bases are shared with TRBD2. The CDR3 runs 16 residues. Germline V lookup: CDR1 MDHEN, CDR2 SYDVKM. The ends lost 6 bases at V and 3 bases at J; junction bases unmatched: 5. The CDR3 nucleotides are TGTGCCAGCAGATCTACTAGCGGGAGGGTCTACAATGAGCAGTTCTTC. It translates to CASRSTSGRVYNEQFF.

The V and J genes are TRBV7-9 and TRBJ1-1, with TRBD1 as a possible D gene (5 bases). The CDR3 has 13 residues. Trimming left V 5 bases short and J 3 bases short, with 10 bases between. CDR1 is SEHNR, CDR2 FQNEAQ, per germline (reference sequence). The CDR3 bases are TGTGCCAGCAGCCCACCGGGGGACACTGAAGCTTTCTTT. This gives the protein CASSPPGDTEAFF.

J is TRBJ2-5 and V is TRBV4-3, with 7 bases matching TRBD2. Losses at the gene ends were 3 bases for V and 5 bases for J; bases not matched to a gene: 9. The germline CDR1 and CDR2 sequences are LGHNA and YSLEER. The CDR3 extends over 15 amino acids. CDR3 region: CASSQAPGGTETQYF. The CDR3 DNA follows: TGCGCCAGCAGCCAGGCCCCGGGAGGTACGGAGACCCAGTACTTC.

The V gene is TRBV10-2, the J gene TRBJ2-2; maybe TRBD2 (6 bases). CDR3 length equals 15 residues. Trimming removed 7 bases at V and 3 bases at J, with 15 bases between. Germline values: CDR1 WSHSY, CDR2 SAAADI. The CDR3 nucleotides read TGCGCCAGCACCGAGTGGGACTTGCACACCGGGGAGCTGTTTTTT. This codes for CASTEWDLHTGELFF.

The CDR3: CASSGTSGGAPVNEQFF. The CDR3 bases are TGTGCCAGCAGCGGGACTAGCGGGGGGGCTCCGGTGAATGAGCAGTTCTTC. The chain has TRBV7-9 and TRBJ2-1; TRBD2 matches at 16 bases. Germline assignment: CDR1 SEHNR and CDR2 FQNEAQ (reference sequence). The CDR3 consists of 17 residues. V lost 5 bases and J lost 7; bases outside the gene matches: 8.

In regard to this clone: A read error may account for a junction end that differs from germline. This chain joins TRBV19 and TRBJ2-7; a weak D match, TRBD2 (6 bases). Looked up from germline, CDR1 is LNHDA and CDR2 is SQIVND (reference sequence). This CDR3 has 14 residues. CDR3 nucleotide sequence: TGCGCCAGTTCCCAGGGACGGGGGATTGGTGAGCAGTACTTC. It encodes CASSQGRGIGEQYF.

The CDR3 coding sequence is TGTGCCAGCAGCTGGCCTCAAGAGACCCAGTACTTC. As protein: CASSWPQETQYF. The gene calls are TRBV7-3 and TRBJ2-5; D remains ambiguous. This CDR3 comprises 12 residues. Germline values: CDR1 SGHTA, CDR2 FQGTGA. Trimming removed 4 bases at V and 2 bases at J, with 5 bases between.